The rows below give T cell receptor beta chains drawn from one sample of a study of shared T cell receptors in the human thymus. The table came from immunoSEQ multiplex PCR; TCRdb's copy has only in-frame clones and leaves some out. The sample records around 340,000 clones, 95% being singletons. The sample consisted of thymocytes. The receptors originated from a human donor. CDR3s include the opening cysteine and the closing phenylalanine or tryptophan. A D gene is named only where the DNA matches it firmly. Clone size is not always given. Where it is, it says once, few, many or a class for expanded clones.

d_call,v_call,j_call,clone_size,cdr3_aa,cdr3_nt
NA,TRBV2,TRBJ2-4,NA,CASSEMGGARKNIQYF,TGTGCCAGCAGTGAAATGGGGGGCGCACGCAAAAACATTCAGTACTTC
NA,TRBV7-5,TRBJ2-7,NA,CVRSPRESPYEQYF,TGTGTCAGAAGCCCCAGAGAGTCCCCCTACGAGCAGTACTTC
NA,TRBV28,TRBJ2-3,NA,CASSLRWRSTDTQYF,TGTGCCAGCAGTTTACGGTGGCGGAGCACAGATACGCAGTATTTT
NA,TRBV7-9,TRBJ2-7,once,CATTFISGDEQYF,TGTGCCACAACATTCATCTCTGGAGACGAGCAGTACTTC
NA,TRBV13,TRBJ2-3,NA,CASSLGPSERPTDTQYF,TGTGCCAGCAGCTTAGGGCCTAGCGAGAGACCCACAGATACGCAGTATTTT
NA,TRBV27,TRBJ2-1,NA,CASSLGTVNEQFF,TGTGCCAGCAGCCTAGGGACCGTAAATGAGCAGTTCTTC
TRBD1,TRBV28,TRBJ2-7,NA,CASSFWWDRVNYEQYF,TGTGCCAGCAGTTTTTGGTGGGACAGGGTTAACTACGAGCAGTACTTC
NA,TRBV9,TRBJ1-4,NA,CASSYRETNEKLFF,TGTGCCAGCAGCTACAGGGAGACTAATGAAAAACTGTTTTTT
NA,TRBV15,TRBJ2-1,NA,CATSRVPYGSGYNEQFF,TGTGCCACCAGCAGAGTACCTTACGGGAGTGGCTACAATGAGCAGTTCTTC
NA,TRBV9,TRBJ2-2,NA,CASSVAPQQPNTGELFF,TGTGCCAGCAGCGTAGCTCCCCAGCAGCCGAACACCGGGGAGCTGTTTTTT
NA,TRBV6-1,TRBJ1-6,NA,CASIRDYNSPLHF,TGTGCCAGCATAAGGGACTATAATTCACCCCTCCACTTT
TRBD2,TRBV9,TRBJ2-7,NA,CASSVGTWTSGDTLAYEQYF,TGTGCCAGCAGCGTAGGAACGTGGACTAGCGGGGACACGCTGGCCTACGAGCAGTACTTC
TRBD1,TRBV7-3,TRBJ2-3,NA,CASSLLRQGSSTDTQYF,TGTGCCAGCAGCTTATTAAGACAGGGCTCGAGCACAGATACGCAGTATTTT
TRBD1,TRBV19,TRBJ1-5,NA,CASRTGIPGNQPQHF,TGTGCCAGTAGGACAGGGATTCCTGGAAATCAGCCCCAGCATTTT
NA,TRBV6-1,TRBJ2-4,NA,CASSWGKNIQYF,TGTGCCAGCTCTTGGGGAAAAAACATTCAGTACTTC
TRBD2,TRBV14,TRBJ2-1,NA,CASSQDLTPGLAGGPSYNEQFF,TGTGCCAGCAGCCAAGACCTGACCCCGGGACTAGCGGGAGGGCCCAGCTACAATGAGCAGTTCTTC
NA,TRBV27,TRBJ2-7,NA,CASSLGLSSYEQYF,TGTGCCAGCAGTTTGGGTTTGAGCTCCTACGAGCAGTACTTC
NA,TRBV5-4,TRBJ2-4,NA,CAQDVAKNIQYF,TGTGCCCAAGATGTAGCCAAAAACATTCAGTACTTC
NA,TRBV6-1,TRBJ2-1,NA,CASSASKYQQFF,TGTGCCAGCAGCGCAAGTAAATACCAGCAGTTCTTC
NA,TRBV30,TRBJ2-6,NA,CASKGSSGANVLTF,TGTGCTTCGAAGGGGTCCTCTGGGGCCAACGTCCTGACTTTC
NA,TRBV20-1,TRBJ2-7,NA,CSARRRSEQYF,TGCAGTGCCCGCCGACGGAGCGAGCAGTACTTC
TRBD2,TRBV2,TRBJ2-2,NA,CASRGTRADTGELFF,TGTGCCAGCAGGGGGACTAGGGCGGACACCGGGGAGCTGTTTTTT
NA,TRBV18,TRBJ1-4,NA,CASSPGGLGEKLFF,TGTGCCAGCTCACCGGGGGGGCTGGGTGAAAAACTGTTTTTT
TRBD2,TRBV7-2,TRBJ2-1,NA,CASSLVARTSGSRNEQFF,TGTGCCAGCAGCTTAGTCGCGAGGACTAGCGGGAGTCGCAATGAGCAGTTCTTC
TRBD2,TRBV6-1,TRBJ2-1,NA,CASSGDGARISSGTYNEQFF,TGTGCCAGCAGTGGGGACGGCGCTCGGATATCTAGCGGGACGTACAATGAGCAGTTCTTC
NA,TRBV5-1,TRBJ1-1,NA,CASSFALMGTEAFF,TGCGCCAGCAGCTTCGCTCTGATGGGCACTGAAGCTTTCTTT